The following is a T cell receptor beta chain sequence with its context. TCRdb reanalysed the reads using MiXCR and keeps one entry per CDR3 protein. The sample shows about 310,000 distinct CDR3 sequences, around 9.6% of them seen only once. This sample is drawn from a study of T cell repertoires in cytomegalovirus infection. The germline V gene has CDR1 DFQATT and CDR2 SNEGSKA (reference sequence). The CDR3 length is 13 residues. The V gene end was trimmed by 7 bases and the J gene end by 5 bases; junction bases not matched to a gene: 5. The sequenced sample was PBMCs. The sequence was obtained from a human donor in good health (CMV status not recorded). Some clones in this sample may be carry-over from other donors' samples. The genes are TRBV20-1 and TRBJ1-2; 12 nucleotides align to TRBD1. DNA for the CDR3: TGCAGTGGGGGGGGACAGGGGGCATATGGCTACACCTTC. Encoded protein: CSGGGQGAYGYTF.